The rows below give T cell receptor beta chains drawn from one sample of a study of blood T cell repertoires in COVID-19. Profiled with immunoSEQ multiplex PCR; TCRdb holds only in-frame clones, not every one. The data hold about 300,000 clones, with 84% observed a single time. The sequenced sample was peripheral blood. The origin of the receptors is a human donor with COVID-19, enrolled during active disease. The donor label of this sample is uncertain. CDR3s include the opening cysteine and the closing phenylalanine or tryptophan. Fields, in order: D gene, J gene, V gene, clone size, CDR3 protein, CDR3 DNA. A D gene is named only where the DNA matches it firmly. The size of a clone is reported for some rows only, either as once, few or many, or as a class for expanded clones.

NA,TRBJ2-5,TRBV3-1/TRBV3-2,NA,CASSQDGTGSAYF,TGTGCCAGCAGCCAAGATGGGACTGGGTCGGCGTACTTC
TRBD1,TRBJ2-1,TRBV7-7,NA,CASSLGGGLSSYNEQFF,TGTGCTAGCAGCTTAGGGGGCGGCCTTAGCTCCTACAATGAGCAGTTCTTC
TRBD2,TRBJ2-3,TRBV2,NA,CASRRLAGASPADTQYF,TGTGCCAGCAGGCGACTAGCGGGAGCCAGCCCCGCAGATACGCAGTATTTT
TRBD1,TRBJ1-1,TRBV29-1,NA,CSGGTGGAYTEAFF,TGCAGCGGCGGGACAGGGGGCGCGTACACTGAAGCTTTCTTT
NA,TRBJ1-2,TRBV5-1,NA,CASSSQGTSWGYTF,TGCGCCAGCAGCTCGCAGGGGACGTCTTGGGGCTACACCTTC
NA,TRBJ1-3,TRBV18,NA,CASSPTTYSGNTIYF,TGTGCCAGCTCACCGACAACCTACTCTGGAAACACCATATATTTT
NA,TRBJ1-2,TRBV5-8,NA,CASSLRGVYGYTF,TGTGCCAGCAGCTTGCGGGGGGTCTATGGCTACACCTTC
TRBD1,TRBJ1-6,TRBV19,NA,CASTQTGFGSPLHF,TGTGCCAGTACCCAGACAGGGTTTGGTTCACCCCTCCACTTT
TRBD1,TRBJ2-1,TRBV7-9,NA,CASSLSGGGEQFF,TGTGCCAGCAGCTTGTCAGGGGGCGGTGAGCAGTTCTTC
NA,TRBJ1-2,TRBV7-3,NA,CASSLTGAGRDAEYGYTF,TGTGCCAGCAGCTTAACCGGGGCAGGGAGGGACGCGGAGTATGGCTACACCTTC
TRBD1,TRBJ2-3,TRBV30,NA,CAWRDRAGSDTQYF,TGTGCCTGGAGGGACAGGGCAGGCTCAGATACGCAGTATTTT
NA,TRBJ2-7,TRBV30,NA,CAWSDRAGEQYF,TGTGCCTGGAGTGACAGGGCGGGCGAGCAGTACTTC
TRBD1,TRBJ2-5,TRBV11-3,NA,CASSLQTGDQETQYF,TGTGCCAGCAGCCTACAGACAGGGGACCAAGAGACCCAGTACTTC
NA,TRBJ1-1,TRBV24-1,NA,CATTSGEGNTEAFF,TGTGCCACCACCTCGGGGGAGGGGAACACTGAAGCTTTCTTT
TRBD1,TRBJ2-7,TRBV27,NA,CASSLSPPGTAYTYEQYF,TGTGCCAGCAGTTTAAGCCCTCCCGGGACAGCTTATACCTACGAGCAGTACTTC
TRBD1,TRBJ1-5,TRBV6-6,NA,CASSLGTDSNQPQHF,TGTGCCAGCAGTCTCGGGACAGATAGCAATCAGCCCCAGCATTTT
NA,TRBJ1-3,TRBV5-1,NA,CASSERDSGNTIYF,TGCGCCAGCAGCGAACGGGACTCTGGAAACACCATATATTTT
NA,TRBJ2-7,TRBV20-1,NA,CSARRSYEQYF,TGCAGTGCTAGGCGATCCTACGAGCAGTACTTC
TRBD2,TRBJ2-2,TRBV7-2,few,CASSHRTSFMFNTGELFF,TGTGCCAGCAGCCACCGGACTAGTTTCATGTTCAACACCGGGGAGCTGTTTTTT
TRBD1,TRBJ1-1,TRBV30,once,CASQTGATEAFF,TGTGCCTCGCAGACAGGGGCCACTGAAGCTTTCTTT
TRBD1,TRBJ2-3,TRBV2,NA,CASRPHGQGPDTQYF,TGTGCCAGCCGACCCCACGGACAGGGCCCCGATACGCAGTATTTT
TRBD2,TRBJ2-3,TRBV11-2,once,CASSFRGLALTDTQYF,TGTGCCAGCAGCTTCCGAGGACTAGCCCTCACAGATACGCAGTATTTT
TRBD1,TRBJ1-1,TRBV29-1,NA,CSVARTGVNTEAFF,TGCAGCGTCGCCAGGACAGGAGTGAACACTGAAGCTTTCTTT
NA,TRBJ2-1,TRBV5-6,once,CASSIGSSYNEQFF,TGTGCCAGCAGTATAGGGAGCTCCTACAATGAGCAGTTCTTC
NA,TRBJ2-3,TRBV10-1,NA,CASSEWRTDTQYF,TGCGCCAGCAGTGAGTGGCGCACAGATACGCAGTATTTT
NA,TRBJ1-3,TRBV10-3,NA,CAITSTGSYSGNTIYF,TGTGCCATCACCTCGACGGGGAGTTACTCTGGAAACACCATATATTTT
TRBD1,TRBJ2-2,TRBV24-1,NA,CATSKATGTGGRAGELFF,TGTGCCACCAGTAAAGCAACCGGGACAGGGGGTAGGGCCGGGGAGCTGTTTTTT
TRBD1,TRBJ2-7,TRBV5-4,NA,CASSLGAGGSWEQYF,TGTGCCAGCAGCTTGGGGGCAGGGGGCTCGTGGGAGCAGTACTTC
NA,TRBJ2-3,TRBV4-2,few,CASSQEPAVADTQYF,TGTGCCAGCAGCCAGGAACCGGCGGTAGCAGATACGCAGTATTTT
NA,TRBJ1-4,TRBV6-5,NA,CASSKGFRTNEKLFF,TGTGCCAGCAGTAAGGGGTTCAGAACTAATGAAAAACTGTTTTTT
NA,TRBJ2-7,TRBV5-6,NA,CASSPTGLHEQYF,TGTGCCAGCAGCCCAACAGGGCTCCACGAGCAGTACTTC
NA,TRBJ1-5,TRBV28,NA,CASSPLGQRNQPQHF,TGTGCCAGCAGCCCCCTTGGACAGAGAAATCAGCCCCAGCATTTT
NA,TRBJ2-5,TRBV7-8,NA,CASSLTGVGETQYF,TGTGCCAGCAGCTTAACCGGGGTCGGAGAGACCCAGTACTTC
TRBD1,TRBJ1-1,TRBV6-4,few,CASSGTGEAFF,TGTGCCAGCAGTGGGACAGGGGAAGCTTTCTTT
NA,TRBJ1-2,TRBV6-5,NA,CASSPTNRELYGYTF,TGTGCCAGCAGCCCCACTAACAGGGAACTTTATGGCTACACCTTC
TRBD2,TRBJ2-3,TRBV5-8,NA,CASSLLAGGPTDTQYF,TGTGCCAGCAGCTTGCTAGCGGGAGGGCCTACAGATACGCAGTATTTT
TRBD1,TRBJ1-1,TRBV3-1/TRBV3-2,NA,CASSQGTGEVNTEAFF,TGTGCCAGCAGCCAAGGTACAGGGGAGGTGAACACTGAAGCTTTCTTT
NA,TRBJ1-5,TRBV6-4,NA,CASSDLGNQPQHF,TGTGCCAGCAGTGACTTAGGCAATCAGCCCCAGCATTTT
NA,TRBJ1-1,TRBV27,once,CASSPLGEGGGTEAFF,TGTGCCAGCAGTCCTCTCGGCGAGGGTGGAGGCACTGAAGCTTTCTTT
NA,TRBJ2-3,TRBV19,NA,CASSTTSNPTDTQYF,TGTGCCAGTAGTACTACTAGTAACCCCACAGATACGCAGTATTTT
TRBD2,TRBJ2-7,TRBV11-2,NA,CASRAGLASDHEQYF,TGTGCCAGCAGGGCGGGACTAGCGTCGGACCACGAGCAGTACTTC
NA,TRBJ2-1,TRBV5-6,NA,CASSFHVRGNEQFF,TGTGCCAGCAGCTTCCATGTCAGGGGCAATGAGCAGTTCTTC
NA,TRBJ2-2,TRBV24-1,NA,CATTPGTGELFF,TGTGCCACCACCCCGGGAACCGGGGAGCTGTTTTTT
TRBD1,TRBJ2-2,TRBV2,few,CASSERRGGHGELFF,TGTGCCAGCAGTGAGCGGAGAGGGGGCCACGGGGAGCTGTTTTTT
TRBD2,TRBJ2-1,TRBV9,NA,CASKLAGGINEQFF,TGTGCCAGCAAGCTAGCGGGAGGTATTAATGAGCAGTTCTTC
TRBD2,TRBJ2-2,TRBV7-3,NA,CASSVLAGGPGTGELFF,TGTGCCAGCAGCGTACTAGCGGGAGGGCCCGGCACCGGGGAGCTGTTTTTT